This paragraph reports one T cell receptor beta chain. The data were taken from a study of blood T cell repertoires in COVID-19. Overall study: Acute and convalescent COVID-19 specimens originated in the United States, Italy and Spain. The analysed material was cDNA or gDNA that came from T cells, B-cell-depleted T cells, or PBMCs.

This CDR3 spans 15 amino acids. CDR1 is SEHNR, CDR2 FQNEAQ, per germline (reference sequence). V lost 1 base and J lost 2, with 9 bases in between. Authors' methods: Reference gene primers were amplified, and this amplification served to estimate nucleated cell counts. Produced via immunoSEQ multiplex PCR; TCRdb's table is partial and in-frame only. V, J and clone size reflect that table, while D and trimming were determined from the DNA. The repertoire holds 50,000 to 65,000 clones, 75% to 90% seen once, with under 20% in the top ten. Sequenced sample: peripheral blood. The sequence was collected from a human donor in a cohort sampled during active COVID-19. The chain is built from TRBV7-9 and TRBJ1-3; D remains unclear. Here the CDR3 DNA reads TGTGCCAGCAGCTTAGGCGGGTTGACTGGAAACACCATATATTTT. Translating it yields CASSLGGLTGNTIYF.